Below, 25 T cell receptor beta chains from the same sample are listed, as sequenced in a study of T cell clones after liver transplantation. TCRdb's copy holds only in-frame clones and misses some; the assay was immunoSEQ multiplex PCR. The sample includes 53,000 or so clones, 70% to 85% of them seen just once. The specimen comprised CD4+ T cells from blood, sampled before liver transplant. The receptors were sampled from a human donor who received a liver transplant.

V usage is TRBV7-3 and J usage is TRBJ2-3, with D perhaps given as TRBD1 or TRBD2 (5 bases each). The CDR3 loop spans 15 amino acids. Germline CDR1 reads SGHTA; CDR2 reads FQGTGA. The V end was cut by 0 bases, the J end by 2 bases, with 9 bases between. The CDR3 nucleotides read TGTGCCAGCAGCTTAACGGGGGAGCTCACAGATACGCAGTATTTT. It yields the protein CASSLTGELTDTQYF.

The chain recombines TRBV5-4 with TRBJ2-3; D possibly matches TRBD1 or TRBD2 (5 bases each). From germline, CDR1 is SGHNT and CDR2 YYREEE (reference sequence). The CDR3 covers 16 residues. Trimming left V 3 bases short and J 6 bases short, with 20 bases between. The DNA of the CDR3 is TGTGCCAGCAGCTCGCCTCCGGGGCGTGAGGCTGATACGCAGTATTTT. Translating gives CASSSPPGREADTQYF. Combining the CDR3 with reference TRBV5-4 and TRBJ2-3 gives the whole variable domain ETGVTQSPTHLIKTRGQQVTLRCSSQSGHNTVSWYQQALGQGPQFIFQYYREEENGRGNFPPRFSGLQFPNYSSELNVNALELDDSALYLCASSSPPGREADTQYFGPGTRLTVL.

The J gene is TRBJ2-3, the V gene TRBV4-1; the match to TRBD2 covers 7 bases. With V trimmed by 0 bases and J by 5 bases, 8 bases remained unmatched. The CDR3 is 16 amino acids. Germline V gene lookup returns CDR1 MGHRA and CDR2 YSYEKL. The CDR3 region has the DNA TGCGCCAGCAGCCAAGATCGAGCGGGAAGCGAAGATACGCAGTATTTT. Encoded protein: CASSQDRAGSEDTQYF.

The V call is TRBV6-6, the J call TRBJ1-2, with D possibly matching TRBD1 (5 bases). V was trimmed by 0 bases and J by 6 bases, leaving 11 bases between them. Germline loops: CDR1 MNHNY, CDR2 SVGAGI (reference sequence). The CDR3 sequence is 14 residues long. The CDR3 spells CASSYSGGFDGYTF. In DNA form, the CDR3 reads TGTGCCAGCAGTTACTCGGGGGGTTTCGATGGCTACACCTTC.

The gene calls are TRBV28 and TRBJ1-2, with 7 bases fitting TRBD1. V shed 5 bases and J 2 bases; nucleotides not matched to a gene: 17. The CDR3 covers 18 residues. From germline, CDR1 is MDHEN and CDR2 SYDVKM. CDR3 nucleotides: TGTGCCAGCAGTCCTCGAACTTCTGACAGGGAGCAGAACTATGGCTACACCTTC. Translated: CASSPRTSDREQNYGYTF.

This chain links TRBV6-5 with TRBJ2-1; no definite D call. V dropped 4 bases and J dropped 4 bases, with 17 bases sitting between them. The CDR3 runs to 16 residues. Germline V gene sequence: CDR1 MNHEY, CDR2 SVGAGI. CDR3 sequence reads: CASSSAHEKGYNEQFF. The CDR3 region has the DNA TGTGCCAGCAGTTCCGCCCACGAAAAGGGTTACAATGAGCAGTTCTTC.

The chain couples TRBV18 to TRBJ2-3; no reliable D call. Germline V gene lookup returns CDR1 KGHSH and CDR2 LQKENI. The CDR3 runs 14 residues. V shed 2 bases and J shed 2 bases, with 8 bases lying between them. The CDR3 here is CASSPTADTDTQYF. CDR3 DNA sequence: TGTGCCAGCTCACCAACGGCAGACACAGATACGCAGTATTTT.

This chain joins TRBV5-4 and TRBJ1-2, with D perhaps matching TRBD1 (6 bases). The CDR3 sequence is 16 residues long. The germline CDR1 and CDR2 sequences are SGHNT and YYREEE (reference sequence). V was cut by 4 bases and J by 7 bases, with 23 bases left in between. CDR3 residues: CASSKAGTSILSGYTF. CDR3 nucleotide sequence: TGTGCCAGCAGCAAGGCCGGGACAAGCATCTTGAGTGGCTACACCTTC.

The genes are TRBV27 and TRBJ2-5; D unresolved. Looked up from germline, CDR1 is MNHEY and CDR2 is SMNVEV (reference sequence). The CDR3 contains 13 residues. V shed 2 bases and J shed 1 base, with 5 bases lying between them. The CDR3 nucleotides read TGTGCCAGCAGTTTACAGGCCCAAGAGACCCAGTACTTC. Its translation is CASSLQAQETQYF.

The chain uses TRBV7-8 and TRBJ1-1; the match to TRBD1 covers 7 bases. The junction had 10 bases not matched to a gene; V was cut back by 5 bases and J by 1 base. Germline V gene lookup returns CDR1 SGHVS and CDR2 FQNEAQ. The CDR3 covers 16 residues. The CDR3 DNA follows: TGTGCCAGCAGCCCGCTTAACAGGGGATCGAACACTGAAGCTTTCTTT. Encoded protein: CASSPLNRGSNTEAFF.

This clone is classed as medium-sized. V gene TRBV11-3 combines with J gene TRBJ2-1; 11 positions match TRBD2. Per germline, CDR1 SGHNT and CDR2 YENEEA. The CDR3 length is 16 residues. After removal of 5 bases from V and 3 bases from J, the junction contained 6 bases not matched to a gene. This CDR3 is CASSRAGTSGYNEQFF. CDR3 coding DNA: TGTGCCAGCAGCCGAGCCGGGACTAGCGGCTACAATGAGCAGTTCTTC.

V and J are TRBV7-9 and TRBJ1-2; D is unclear. V was pared by 2 bases and J by 6 bases, with 10 bases between. The V gene's germline CDR1 is SEHNR and CDR2 FQNEAQ (reference sequence). The CDR3 runs to 13 residues. The CDR3 loop reads CASSLSGFDGYTF. In nucleotides, the CDR3 is TGTGCCAGCAGCTTATCGGGGTTCGATGGCTACACCTTC.

This clone was seen a few times. The V gene is TRBV7-8, the J gene TRBJ2-4; D unresolved. The CDR3 covers 14 residues. V lost 6 bases and J 0 bases, leaving 9 bases between the germline ends. Germline V CDR1 and CDR2: SGHVS, FQNEAQ. CDR3 amino acids: CASSWILAKNIQYF. The DNA for the CDR3 is TGTGCCAGCAGTTGGATTCTAGCCAAAAACATTCAGTACTTC.

This clone was observed a single time. The rearrangement joins TRBV6-6 to TRBJ1-1; 12 bases agree with TRBD1. CDR1 and CDR2 (germline): MNHNY, SVGAGI (reference sequence). This CDR3 is 16 amino acids long. V trimming: 2 bases; J trimming: 7 bases; junction bases outside the gene matches: 8. The CDR3 sequence: CASSYSPGTGGGEAFF. CDR3 sequence (DNA): TGTGCCAGCAGTTACAGCCCCGGGACAGGGGGCGGTGAAGCTTTCTTT.

With respect to this clone: Its ends do not fully match the called genes, so a read error is possible. The J gene is TRBJ2-3, the V gene TRBV27, with 13 bases identical to TRBD2. The germline CDR1 and CDR2 sequences are MNHEY and SMNVEV (reference sequence). This CDR3 has 16 residues. CDR3 in DNA: TGTGCCAGCAGTTTTGGACTAGCGGGGGTCACAGATGCGCAGTATTTT. Its protein is CASSFGLAGVTDAQYF.

The rearrangement uses TRBV7-2 and TRBJ2-2; no definite D call. CDR1 SGHTA and CDR2 FQGNSA come from the germline V gene. This CDR3 contains 14 residues. V lost 1 base and J 2 bases, leaving 5 bases between the germline ends. The CDR3 here is CASSLVSNTGELFF. CDR3 nucleotides: TGTGCCAGCAGCTTAGTGTCAAACACCGGGGAGCTGTTTTTT. The whole variable domain, filled in from reference TRBV7-2 and TRBJ2-2, reads GAGVSQSPSNKVTEKGKDVELRCDPISGHTALYWYRQSLGQGLEFLIYFQGNSAPDKSGLPSDRFSAERTGGSVSTLTIQRTQQEDSAVYLCASSLVSNTGELFFGEGSRLTVL.

The chain uses TRBV28 and TRBJ1-1; D might be TRBD1 (6 bases). This CDR3 region has 14 residues. From germline, CDR1 is MDHEN and CDR2 SYDVKM. Trimming removed 8 bases at V and 3 bases at J, with 16 bases between. In DNA, the CDR3 is TGTGCCAGCTTCAGCGGGGGGCTGGACACTGAAGCTTTCTTT. Amino acid sequence: CASFSGGLDTEAFF.

The chain carries TRBV15 and TRBJ2-1; TRBD2 matches at 10 bases. After removal of 0 bases from V and 3 bases from J, the junction contained 5 bases not matched to a gene. This CDR3 has 17 amino acids. Germline V lookup: CDR1 LNHNV, CDR2 YYDKDF (reference sequence). The CDR3 loop reads CATSRDSLAGVYNEQFF. Here the CDR3 DNA reads TGTGCCACCAGCAGAGATTCCCTAGCGGGGGTCTACAATGAGCAGTTCTTC.

The rearrangement joins TRBV7-9 to TRBJ1-2, with a possible D match to TRBD1 (6 bases). The CDR3 consists of 16 residues. Trimming took off 3 bases at V and 5 bases at J, with 19 bases between the two ends. Germline V gene sequence: CDR1 SEHNR, CDR2 FQNEAQ (reference sequence). CDR3: CASSFPQPDRNYGYTF. The CDR3 coding sequence is TGTGCCAGCAGCTTTCCGCAACCGGACAGAAATTATGGCTACACCTTC.

The J gene is TRBJ2-3, the V gene TRBV7-9, with TRBD2 as a possible D gene (5 bases). The germline V gene encodes CDR1 SEHNR and CDR2 FQNEAQ (reference sequence). V shed 1 base and J shed 9 bases, with 20 bases lying between them. The CDR3 extends over 16 amino acids. CDR3 nucleotides: TGTGCCAGCAGCTTAGGGTTGATCGGGAATCGTGAGACGCAGTATTTT. This sequence encodes CASSLGLIGNRETQYF.

This rearrangement joins TRBV7-2 to TRBJ1-5; tentatively, D is TRBD1 (5 bases). Trimming removed 1 base from V and 0 bases from J, with 13 bases in between. The CDR3 has 17 residues. The germline gives CDR1 SGHTA, CDR2 FQGNSA. CDR3 nucleotides: TGTGCCAGCAGCTTAGGTCTCGGGACCGTTAGCAATCAGCCCCAGCATTTT. This translates into CASSLGLGTVSNQPQHF.

This clone has more than one count but fewer than ten. V and J are TRBV7-3 and TRBJ1-2; D gene unclear. The CDR3 consists of 14 residues. Trimming shortened V by 2 bases and J by 0 bases, and 7 bases separated the two germline ends. Germline V gives CDR1 SGHTA, CDR2 FQGTGA. The CDR3 DNA reads as TGTGCCAGCAGCTTAGGGCAGTCTAACTATGGCTACACCTTC. Protein: CASSLGQSNYGYTF.

This clone was found a few times. V is TRBV6-6 and J is TRBJ1-3; D uncertain. Germline V lookup: CDR1 MNHNY, CDR2 SVGAGI (reference sequence). The length of the CDR3 is 12 residues. V lost 2 bases and J 8 bases, leaving 7 bases between the germline ends. The CDR3: CASSYDLDTIYF. The DNA of the CDR3 is TGTGCCAGCAGTTACGACCTTGACACCATATATTTT.

The V and J genes are TRBV7-9 and TRBJ2-2; weak D call: TRBD1 (5 bases). The CDR3 contains 13 residues. Trimming removed 0 bases at V and 6 bases at J, with 5 bases between. Germline V CDR1 and CDR2: SEHNR, FQNEAQ (reference sequence). The CDR3 nucleotides are TGTGCCAGCAGCTTAGCAGGGGCCGGGGAGCTGTTTTTT. Its translation: CASSLAGAGELFF.

This chain uses TRBV18 with TRBJ1-3; unclear D gene. The V gene lost 3 bases and the J gene lost 9 bases, with 15 bases spanning the gap. CDR1 and CDR2 (germline): KGHSH, LQKENI. The CDR3 consists of 14 residues. The CDR3 coding sequence is TGTGCCAGCTCACCGTTGAGCAGAAGCGGCACCATATATTTT. Translated: CASSPLSRSGTIYF.